Given below is one T cell receptor (beta chain) in context. This entry comes from a study of blood T cell repertoires in COVID-19. Clones were read by immunoSEQ multiplex PCR, and TCRdb kept only the in-frame ones, dropping some. Of more than 65,000 clones listed, around 80% are singletons. Trimming pared 6 bases from V and 6 bases from J, leaving 17 bases between. This CDR3 is built from 14 residues. The V gene's germline CDR1 is LNHDA and CDR2 SQIVND (reference sequence). The chain is built from TRBV19 and TRBJ1-1, with D perhaps TRBD1 (6 bases). This TCR came from a woman older than 75 with acute or convalescent COVID-19. Sequenced sample: peripheral blood. CDR3 nucleotides: TGTGCCAGTAGACGCTTGGGGGACACCGCTGAAGCTTTCTTT. This codes for CASRRLGDTAEAFF.